The rows below give T cell receptor beta chains drawn from one sample of a study of blood T cell repertoires in COVID-19. Here immunoSEQ multiplex PCR was the method, and the copy in TCRdb shows in-frame clones only, minus some. The sample lists hundreds of thousands of clones; about 86% were seen once. The sequenced sample consisted of peripheral blood. The receptors derive from a man at least 80 years old with acute or convalescent COVID-19. Each CDR3 is given with its conserved first and last residue. The D gene is left open where the match is weak. Size tells how often a clone was seen (once, few, many) or the class of an expanded clone, and some rows leave it out.

J,size,D,V,CDR3,DNA
TRBJ1-1,-,-,TRBV5-5,CASSPRTSNTEAFF,TGTGCCAGCAGCCCGCGGACATCCAACACTGAAGCTTTCTTT
TRBJ2-7,-,TRBD2,TRBV20-1,CSASSQLAGVYEQYF,TGCAGTGCTAGTTCTCAGCTAGCGGGAGTCTACGAGCAGTACTTC
TRBJ1-2,-,TRBD1,TRBV3-1/TRBV3-2,CASSQDRQGTNYGYTF,TGTGCCAGCAGCCAAGATCGACAGGGGACTAACTATGGCTACACCTTC
TRBJ1-1,-,-,TRBV6-2/TRBV6-3,CASSPGGTYTEAFF,TGTGCCAGCAGTCCCGGGGGGACCTACACTGAAGCTTTCTTT
TRBJ2-6,-,TRBD1,TRBV5-1,CASSLGQGSGANVLTF,TGCGCCAGCAGCTTGGGACAGGGCTCTGGGGCCAACGTCCTGACTTTC
TRBJ2-1,once,TRBD1,TRBV7-9,CASSSTGWDEQFF,TGTGCCAGCAGCTCGACAGGGTGGGATGAGCAGTTCTTC
TRBJ2-7,-,TRBD1,TRBV5-1,CASSLTGYEQYF,TGCGCCAGCAGTTTGACAGGGTACGAGCAGTACTTC
TRBJ2-1,-,TRBD1,TRBV19,CASSIPSGQGTNEQFF,TGTGCCAGTAGTATACCATCCGGACAGGGAACCAATGAGCAGTTCTTC
TRBJ1-2,-,-,TRBV2,CARDNRRQEGYTF,TGTGCCAGAGACAACAGGCGTCAGGAGGGCTACACCTTC
TRBJ1-2,-,-,TRBV5-1,CASSLGRGAGSYGYTF,TGCGCCAGCAGCTTGGGTCGGGGGGCCGGAAGCTATGGCTACACCTTC
TRBJ2-1,few,-,TRBV5-1,CASSLLYEQFF,TGCGCCAGCAGCTTGCTCTATGAGCAGTTCTTC
TRBJ1-5,-,-,TRBV21-1,CASSKDELQGGREPQHF,TGTGCCAGCAGCAAAGATGAACTACAGGGAGGGAGGGAGCCCCAGCATTTT